This is a list of T cell receptor beta chains from one sample in a study of blood T cell repertoires in COVID-19. TCRdb's table, derived via immunoSEQ multiplex PCR, lists solely in-frame clones and lacks some. This sample yields about 400,000 clones, of which about 88% are seen a single time; around 3% belongs to the top ten. What was sequenced was peripheral blood. The receptors derive from a human donor in a cohort sampled during active COVID-19. Each CDR3 is given with its conserved first and last residue.

>TRBJ2-5|TRBV4-1|16
CASSQSAGSYQETQYF
>TRBJ1-1|TRBV19|15
CASSLGDTPGTEAFF
>TRBJ1-2|TRBV19|13
CASMFTGGYGYTF
>TRBJ1-3|TRBV6-5|14
CARAGSTGGNTIYF
>TRBJ2-1|TRBV19|17
CASSPGQGRSIYNEQFF
>TRBJ2-1|TRBV2|13
CASSGPSGTEQFF
>TRBJ2-6|TRBV19|16
CASSKHRGSGANVLTF
>TRBJ2-7|TRBV20-1|18
CSASSTRPTGGSSYEQYF
>TRBJ1-2|TRBV28|14
CASSTDTTAYGYTF
>TRBJ2-3|TRBV6-6|15
CASSKRTSSTDTQYF
>TRBJ2-3|TRBV19|15
CASVSGRGRSDTQYF